This TCR beta chain was profiled in a study of blood T cell repertoires in COVID-19. At the level of the study: The United States, Italy and Spain provided the acute and convalescent COVID-19 samples. In each case, the material was cDNA or gDNA derived from T cells, B-cell-depleted T cells, or PBMCs.

In the study's own analysis: Nucleated cell number was recorded as an estimate derived from reference gene primer amplification. Assay used: immunoSEQ multiplex PCR; TCRdb lists only in-frame clones, some missing. D and trimming were read from the DNA, whereas the V and J calls and clone size are those reported in that table. The sample consists of roughly 57,000 clones, about 86% of them appearing once. Enrollment of patients from Seattle took place during active infection, with longitudinal follow-up. Germline V CDR1 and CDR2: MNHEY, SVGAGI. The CDR3 contains 13 residues. Between the trimmed V and J ends, which lost 5 bases and 5 bases, there was a span of 12 bases.

The receptor comes from a woman aged 55-69 years with COVID-19, enrolled during active disease. This rearrangement joins TRBV6-5 to TRBJ1-1; the D gene is possibly TRBD1 (5 bases). The sequencing input was peripheral blood. The CDR3 reads CASSRGRRTEAFF. For the CDR3, the DNA is TGTGCCAGCAGTCGGGGGAGGAGAACTGAAGCTTTCTTT.